Shown below are 24 T cell receptor beta chains from a single sample sequenced in a study of CD8+ T cells in alopecia areata. Extracted RNA was reverse transcribed into cDNA, the sequencing template. Produced via immunoSEQ multiplex PCR; TCRdb's table is partial and in-frame only. The sample lists about 280,000 clones, 58% seen once, with approximately 2% in the top ten. The treatment here: oral pan-JAK inhibitor, 5-10 mg twice daily. This sample comprised CD4+ T cells sorted from blood, obtained at week 24, from a patient treated with tofacitinib. These receptors were taken from a human donor with alopecia areata.

The chain links TRBV7-2 to TRBJ2-7, with D possibly being TRBD1 (7 bases). Germline V gene sequence: CDR1 SGHTA, CDR2 FQGNSA. This CDR3 has 17 amino acids. V dropped 5 bases and J dropped 2 bases, with 22 bases sitting between them. CDR3 in amino acids: CASSAPIRGAITYEQYF. As DNA, the CDR3 is TGTGCCAGCAGCGCCCCCATCAGGGGGGCCATCACCTACGAGCAGTACTTC.

V and J are TRBV7-9 and TRBJ1-1, with a possible D match to TRBD1 (5 bases). This CDR3 has 12 residues. Per the germline V gene, CDR1 is SEHNR and CDR2 is FQNEAQ (reference sequence). With 3 bases removed from V and 6 bases from J, the gap between germline ends came to 8 bases. The DNA for the CDR3 is TGTGCCAGCAGCTTGATGGGACCTGAAGCTTTCTTT. This sequence encodes CASSLMGPEAFF.

This sequence joins TRBV4-2 and TRBJ1-5; 7 positions match TRBD1. The CDR3 contains 19 residues. The germline CDR1 and CDR2 sequences are LGHNA and YNFKEQ. The J segment lost 2 bases and the V segment lost 4 bases, leaving 17 bases of the junction unmatched. Here the CDR3 reads CASSLTRQGGGRGNQPQHF. The CDR3 coding sequence is TGTGCCAGCAGCCTTACTAGACAGGGAGGAGGGAGAGGCAATCAGCCCCAGCATTTT.

The gene calls are TRBV7-3 and TRBJ2-4, with a possible D match to TRBD1 (5 bases). The CDR3 is made up of 13 amino acids. Germline assignment: CDR1 SGHTA and CDR2 FQGTGA. The V end was cut by 3 bases, the J end by 8 bases, with 11 bases between. CDR3 bases: TGTGCCAGCAGCTTGGGCAGGGCGGACATTCAGTACTTC. Translation: CASSLGRADIQYF.

The chain joins TRBV5-4 to TRBJ1-2; D uncertain. The length of the CDR3 is 11 residues. Germline lookup yields CDR1 SGHNT and CDR2 YYREEE (reference sequence). V lost 5 bases, J lost 2 bases, and 4 bases lay in between. Here the CDR3 reads CASSLNYGYTF. Written as DNA, the CDR3 is TGTGCCAGCAGTTTGAACTATGGCTACACCTTC.

This clone was detected only a few times. This chain connects TRBV5-6 to TRBJ2-5, with D possibly TRBD1 on 5 matching bases. The V gene's germline CDR1 is SGHDT and CDR2 YYEEEE. V was shortened by 6 bases and J by 4 bases, with 19 bases between the two germline ends. This CDR3 contains 15 residues. The CDR3: CASNYGADLRETQYF. The CDR3, as DNA: TGTGCCAGCAACTATGGGGCAGACTTGCGAGAGACCCAGTACTTC.

This clone appeared a few times. The J gene is TRBJ2-7, the V gene TRBV28, with a possible D match to TRBD1 (5 bases). The germline CDR1 and CDR2 sequences are MDHEN and SYDVKM. The CDR3 extends over 14 amino acids. Trimming took off 3 bases at V and 7 bases at J, with 16 bases between the two ends. The CDR3 DNA follows: TGTGCCAGCAGTTTTACTCGACAGCGCACAGAGCAGTACTTC. Amino acids: CASSFTRQRTEQYF.

The gene calls are TRBV5-5 and TRBJ2-5, with 9 bases lining up with TRBD2. The CDR3 loop spans 16 amino acids. Germline V gene lookup returns CDR1 SGHKS and CDR2 YYEKEE (reference sequence). After removal of 4 bases from V and 5 bases from J, the junction contained 12 bases not matched to a gene. CDR3 sequence reads: CASSVDLAGSRETQYF. CDR3 in DNA: TGTGCCAGCAGCGTCGACCTAGCGGGATCTCGGGAGACCCAGTACTTC. Drawing the rest from reference TRBV5-5 and TRBJ2-5, the complete variable domain is DAGVTQSPTHLIKTRGQQVTLRCSPISGHKSVSWYQQVLGQGPQFIFQYYEKEERGRGNFPDRFSARQFPNYSSELNVNALLLGDSALYLCASSVDLAGSRETQYFGPGTRLLVL.

Only a few counts were recorded for this clone. This sequence joins TRBV30 and TRBJ2-7; D not resolved. The CDR3 is made up of 17 amino acids. V shed 3 bases and J shed 2 bases, with 23 bases lying between them. The germline V gene has CDR1 GTSNPN and CDR2 SVGIG (reference sequence). The CDR3 is CAWRSLLGLRSPYEQYF. The CDR3 DNA reads TGTGCCTGGAGAAGTCTCCTAGGGTTGCGAAGTCCCTACGAGCAGTACTTC.

This chain links TRBV7-2 with TRBJ2-3; D might be TRBD1 (5 bases). CDR3 length: 13 residues. V gave up 5 bases and J gave up 2 bases, with 8 bases separating them. Germline values: CDR1 SGHTA, CDR2 FQGNSA. CDR3 residues: CASSRQNTDTQYF. CDR3 sequence (DNA): TGTGCCAGCAGCCGACAGAACACAGATACGCAGTATTTT.

The J gene is TRBJ2-7, the V gene TRBV5-4; D gene uncertain. Germline V gene lookup returns CDR1 SGHNT and CDR2 YYREEE (reference sequence). V lost 0 bases to trimming and J lost 0 bases, with 16 bases between them. The CDR3 has 17 amino acids. CDR3: CASSLGSSRQASYEQYF. CDR3 DNA: TGTGCCAGCAGCTTGGGGTCCTCCCGACAAGCCTCCTACGAGCAGTACTTC. Full variable domain (remainder filled in from reference TRBV5-4 and TRBJ2-7): ETGVTQSPTHLIKTRGQQVTLRCSSQSGHNTVSWYQQALGQGPQFIFQYYREEENGRGNFPPRFSGLQFPNYSSELNVNALELDDSALYLCASSLGSSRQASYEQYFGPGTRLTVT.

This sequence joins TRBV7-9 and TRBJ2-6; unclear D gene. Trimming shortened V by 3 bases and J by 1 base, and 7 bases separated the two germline ends. This CDR3 has 15 amino acids. Germline CDR1 reads SEHNR; CDR2 reads FQNEAQ (reference sequence). CDR3 sequence (DNA): TGTGCCAGCAGCTTCTCAGCGTCTGGGGCCAACGTCCTGACTTTC. Translation gives CASSFSASGANVLTF.

This clone was recorded a few times. The chain uses TRBV7-9 and TRBJ1-5; the match to TRBD1 covers 7 bases. CDR1 is SEHNR and CDR2 is FQNEAQ in the germline V gene (reference sequence). The CDR3 covers 17 residues. J gave up 0 bases and V 6 bases, and 11 bases lay outside the gene matches. Here the CDR3 DNA reads TGTGCCAGCAGTTCCCGAGGAGGGGGCTATAGCAATCAGCCCCAGCATTTT. Its protein is CASSSRGGGYSNQPQHF.

The chain has TRBV4-2 and TRBJ2-2; D is ambiguous. The germline V gene has CDR1 LGHNA and CDR2 YNFKEQ. Trimming removed 4 bases at V and 6 bases at J, with 9 bases between. The CDR3 consists of 13 residues. This chain's CDR3 is CASSRPGSGELFF. CDR3 bases: TGTGCCAGCAGCCGGCCGGGCTCCGGGGAGCTGTTTTTT.

The chain is built from TRBV4-3 and TRBJ2-3, with a tentative D call TRBD1 (6 bases). Trimming shortened V by 0 bases and J by 6 bases, and 16 bases separated the two germline ends. Looked up from germline, CDR1 is LGHNA and CDR2 is YSLEER. The CDR3 runs 16 residues. CDR3 sequence (DNA): TGCGCCAGCAGCCAAGAGTTTTTGGGGGCCGGGGATACGCAGTATTTT. It yields the protein CASSQEFLGAGDTQYF.

The genes are TRBV30 and TRBJ2-5; D gene uncertain. The germline V gene encodes CDR1 GTSNPN and CDR2 SVGIG (reference sequence). Trimming removed 5 bases at V and 2 bases at J, with 6 bases between. The CDR3 extends over 11 amino acids. The CDR3 DNA reads TGTGCCTGGGCACCGCAAGAGACCCAGTACTTC. It codes for CAWAPQETQYF.

The chain uses TRBV29-1 and TRBJ2-7; D gene unclear. V shed 1 base and J shed 2 bases, with 6 bases lying between them. The CDR3 extends over 12 amino acids. Germline assignment: CDR1 SQVTM and CDR2 ANQGSEA. CDR3 coding DNA: TGCAGCGTTGAAGTCAGCCCCTACGAGCAGTACTTC. It translates to CSVEVSPYEQYF.

The V and J genes are TRBV20-1 and TRBJ2-5; D unresolved. CDR1 DFQATT and CDR2 SNEGSKA come from the germline V gene (reference sequence). There are 11 residues in the CDR3. Deletions cut 7 bases from V and 1 base from J, with 7 bases between. CDR3 sequence: CSGGIQETQYF. CDR3 in DNA: TGCAGTGGCGGTATCCAAGAGACCCAGTACTTC.

The chain uses TRBV10-3 and TRBJ2-5; TRBD2 aligns across 14 bases. The CDR3 length is 13 residues. J gave up 4 bases and V 10 bases, and 2 bases lay outside the gene matches. In germline, CDR1 is ENHRY, CDR2 SYGVKD. The CDR3 coding sequence is TGTGCCACCGGACTAGCGGGGGGAGAGACCCAGTACTTC. It specifies CATGLAGGETQYF.

The rearrangement uses TRBV2 and TRBJ1-3; no clear D gene. Between the trimmed V and J ends, which lost 6 bases and 6 bases, there was a span of 15 bases. The CDR3 totals 14 residues. Germline CDR1 SNHLY, CDR2 FYNNEI. The DNA of the CDR3 is TGTGCCAGCAGCGGCGGGGTACCTATAAACACCATATATTTT. Its translation: CASSGGVPINTIYF.

V gene TRBV30 combines with J gene TRBJ2-4; 11 bases align to TRBD2. This CDR3 comprises 17 residues. Germline V CDR1 and CDR2: GTSNPN, SVGIG (reference sequence). V lost 5 bases and J lost 0; bases outside the gene matches: 9. CDR3 sequence: CAWERLAGTLAKNIQYF. The CDR3 DNA is TGTGCCTGGGAGCGACTAGCGGGGACACTAGCCAAAAACATTCAGTACTTC.

This chain uses TRBV5-6 with TRBJ2-2; no clear D. The length of the CDR3 is 13 residues. From germline, CDR1 is SGHDT and CDR2 YYEEEE. V was pared by 4 bases and J by 6 bases, with 10 bases between. The CDR3 loop is CASSPIGAGELFF. CDR3 bases: TGTGCCAGCAGCCCCATTGGGGCCGGGGAGCTGTTTTTT.

J is TRBJ1-1 and V is TRBV7-9, with D uncertain. The V and J ends lost 5 bases and 3 bases respectively, with 7 bases between them. Germline CDR1 is SEHNR and CDR2 is FQNEAQ (reference sequence). There are 12 residues in the CDR3. This CDR3 is CASSIRDTEAFF. In DNA, the CDR3 is TGTGCCAGCAGCATTCGGGACACTGAAGCTTTCTTT.

The chain combines TRBV19 with TRBJ1-2; 8 bases agree with TRBD1. Germline V CDR1 and CDR2: LNHDA, SQIVND (reference sequence). The trim removed 7 bases at V and 2 bases at J, leaving 6 bases unmatched. The CDR3 loop spans 14 amino acids. Written as DNA, the CDR3 is TGTGCCAGTAAAAAACAGGGGGTCAACTATGGCTACACCTTC. It translates to CASKKQGVNYGYTF.